The 19 T cell receptor beta chains below were found in one sample sequenced in a study of shared clonotypes between healthy human individuals. Produced via immunoSEQ multiplex PCR; TCRdb's table is partial and in-frame only. The data show hundreds of thousands of clones, with around 67% seen just once and approximately 1.7% held by the top ten. The sample taken for sequencing was memory CD4+ T cells sorted from blood. Subset meaning: CD45RA-negative fraction. These receptors all stem from a woman aged 25 to 39 in good health.

This chain uses TRBV11-2 with TRBJ2-3, with 7 bases that match TRBD1. This CDR3 region has 16 residues. Germline V gene sequence: CDR1 SGHAT, CDR2 FQNNGV. J gave up 1 base and V 6 bases, and 10 bases lay outside the gene matches. CDR3 nucleotides: TGTGCCAGCAGTCCCGGATCGGGACAGCGCACAGATACGCAGTATTTT. Residues: CASSPGSGQRTDTQYF. Together with reference TRBV11-2 and TRBJ2-3, the CDR3 gives the full variable domain: EAGVAQSPRYKIIEKRQSVAFWCNPISGHATLYWYQQILGQGPKLLIQFQNNGVVDDSQLPKDRFSAERLKGVDSTLKIQPAKLEDSAVYLCASSPGSGQRTDTQYFGPGTRLTVL.

This chain connects TRBV6-5 to TRBJ2-7; no definite D call. Trimming shortened V by 0 bases and J by 2 bases, and 11 bases separated the two germline ends. The CDR3 runs 15 residues. Germline values: CDR1 MNHEY, CDR2 SVGAGI. The CDR3 DNA is TGTGCCAGCAGTTACTCGAACCCCAGAGCCTACGAGCAGTACTTC. Protein: CASSYSNPRAYEQYF.

Many counts were recorded for this clone. Other DNA variants within this sample encode the same CDR3. The chain links TRBV5-1 to TRBJ2-2; D assignment may be TRBD1 or TRBD2 (5 bases each). Germline lookup yields CDR1 SGHRS and CDR2 YFSETQ. CDR3 length: 14 residues. V was trimmed by 3 bases and J by 5 bases, leaving 11 bases between them. DNA of the CDR3: TGCGCCAGCAGCTGGGGGACGGCTACCGGGGAGCTGTTTTTT. It codes for CASSWGTATGELFF.

This chain links TRBV7-2 with TRBJ2-5; tentatively, D is TRBD2 (6 bases). Between the trimmed V and J ends, which lost 1 base and 7 bases, there was a span of 10 bases. Germline V CDR1 and CDR2: SGHTA, FQGNSA. The CDR3 has 13 amino acids. As DNA, the CDR3 is TGTGCCAGCAGCTTAGACGGGAGAGGGACCCAGTACTTC. Translating it yields CASSLDGRGTQYF.

On this clone itself: Other DNA sequences within the sample encode an identical CDR3. The genes are TRBV7-2 and TRBJ2-5; D possibly uses TRBD1 or TRBD2 (5 bases each). Trimming removed 4 bases at V and 0 bases at J, with 9 bases between. Germline V lookup: CDR1 SGHTA, CDR2 FQGNSA. The CDR3 is 14 amino acids. The CDR3 nucleotides are TGTGCCAGCAGCTCCGGGACCGACCAAGAGACCCAGTACTTC. Amino acid sequence: CASSSGTDQETQYF. Complete variable domain (other parts from reference TRBV7-2 and TRBJ2-5): GAGVSQSPSNKVTEKGKDVELRCDPISGHTALYWYRQSLGQGLEFLIYFQGNSAPDKSGLPSDRFSAERTGGSVSTLTIQRTQQEDSAVYLCASSSGTDQETQYFGPGTRLLVL.

The CDR3 DNA reads TGTGCCAGCAGTTACTCGAGGGGCGGGAAGACCGGGGAGCAGTACTTC. Protein: CASSYSRGGKTGEQYF. This chain joins TRBV6-5 and TRBJ2-7; possibly TRBD2 for D (6 bases). CDR1 and CDR2 (germline): MNHEY, SVGAGI. V lost 0 bases and J 7 bases, leaving 19 bases between the germline ends. The CDR3 spans 16 residues.

The rearrangement links TRBV6-1 to TRBJ2-2, with 7 bases aligning to TRBD1. Losses at the gene ends were 2 bases for V and 2 bases for J; bases not matched to a gene: 5. Germline V gene lookup returns CDR1 MNHNS and CDR2 SASEGT. CDR3 length: 16 amino acids. The CDR3 here is CASSELGTVNTGELFF. CDR3 DNA sequence: TGTGCCAGCAGTGAATTGGGGACAGTAAACACCGGGGAGCTGTTTTTT.

The J gene is TRBJ2-5, the V gene TRBV14; D possibly corresponds to TRBD1 (5 bases). The germline CDR1 and CDR2 sequences are SGHDN and FVKESK. Trimming left V 5 bases short and J 5 bases short, with 18 bases between. CDR3 length equals 15 residues. The CDR3 DNA follows: TGTGCCAGCAGCGACGGAACAGGCGTGATTGAGACCCAGTACTTC. Translation gives CASSDGTGVIETQYF.

The chain is built from TRBV19 and TRBJ2-4; 9 positions match TRBD2. This CDR3 spans 15 amino acids. CDR1 and CDR2 from the germline V gene are LNHDA and SQIVND (reference sequence). The trim removed 4 bases at V and 6 bases at J, leaving 7 bases unmatched. DNA for the CDR3: TGTGCCAGTAGTACAGGAGCGGGAGGTATAAACATTCAGTACTTC. Its protein product is CASSTGAGGINIQYF.

V is TRBV6-4 and J is TRBJ2-1, with TRBD1 identical over 9 bases. V dropped 6 bases and J dropped 0; count of bases not matched to a gene: 6. Germline V lookup: CDR1 MRHNA, CDR2 SNTAGT. This CDR3 is built from 16 residues. The CDR3 nucleotides are TGTGCCAGCAGCCGGACAGGGGAGGGCTCCTACAATGAGCAGTTCTTC. It is translated as CASSRTGEGSYNEQFF.

This clone was counted between two and nine times. This chain joins TRBV5-4 and TRBJ2-7; possibly TRBD1 for D (6 bases). Germline V lookup: CDR1 SGHNT, CDR2 YYREEE (reference sequence). The CDR3 consists of 15 residues. The V end lost 0 bases, the J end lost 0 bases, and 10 bases lay between the germline ends. The CDR3 region is CASSLGPGVSYEQYF. The CDR3 DNA follows: TGTGCCAGCAGCTTGGGGCCAGGGGTCTCCTACGAGCAGTACTTC.

The chain uses TRBV20-1 and TRBJ1-1, with TRBD1 matching over 8 bases. Germline CDR1 DFQATT, CDR2 SNEGSKA (reference sequence). The CDR3 totals 10 residues. Trimming at V came to 5 bases and at J to 7 bases, leaving 0 bases not matched to a gene. The CDR3 bases are TGCAGTGCTGGACAGGGTGAAGCTTTCTTT. Amino acids: CSAGQGEAFF.

The chain uses TRBV13 and TRBJ2-5; 11 nucleotides line up with TRBD1. After removal of 1 base from V and 4 bases from J, the junction contained 2 bases not matched to a gene. This CDR3 spans 15 amino acids. Looked up from germline, CDR1 is PRHDT and CDR2 is FYEKMQ (reference sequence). This CDR3 reads CASSLAGTGGETQYF. The CDR3 DNA reads TGTGCCAGCAGCTTAGCCGGGACAGGGGGAGAGACCCAGTACTTC.

This chain uses TRBV7-2 with TRBJ2-1, with 13 bases fitting TRBD2. Germline loops: CDR1 SGHTA, CDR2 FQGNSA. The trim removed 0 bases at V and 9 bases at J, leaving 8 bases unmatched. CDR3 length: 17 amino acids. The CDR3 bases are TGTGCCAGCAGCTTAGCCCCAACTAGCGGGAGGGCCAGTGAGCAGTTCTTC. It is translated as CASSLAPTSGRASEQFF. The variable domain in full, with the rest retrieved from reference TRBV7-2 and TRBJ2-1, is GAGVSQSPSNKVTEKGKDVELRCDPISGHTALYWYRQSLGQGLEFLIYFQGNSAPDKSGLPSDRFSAERTGGSVSTLTIQRTQQEDSAVYLCASSLAPTSGRASEQFFGPGTRLTVL.

This clone was observed a single time. The rearrangement uses TRBV2 and TRBJ2-7, with 8 bases matching TRBD1. The germline gives CDR1 SNHLY, CDR2 FYNNEI. This CDR3 comprises 15 residues. V lost 5 bases, J lost 7 bases, and 13 bases stayed unmatched. CDR3 region: CASSTGQGDSSEQYF. CDR3 nucleotide sequence: TGTGCCAGCAGTACTGGACAGGGAGACTCTAGTGAGCAGTACTTC.

This clone was observed a few times. The rearrangement uses TRBV5-1 and TRBJ2-5; tentative D call: TRBD2 (5 bases). Per the germline V gene, CDR1 is SGHRS and CDR2 is YFSETQ. V lost 4 bases and J 5 bases, leaving 12 bases between the germline ends. CDR3 length: 13 amino acids. The CDR3 nucleotides read TGCGCCAGCAGCGCGCCCGGGGAGGAGACCCAGTACTTC. Translation gives CASSAPGEETQYF.

The chain has TRBV19 and TRBJ1-5, with 11 bases that match TRBD1. In germline, CDR1 is LNHDA, CDR2 SQIVND (reference sequence). Trimming at V came to 9 bases and at J to 5 bases, leaving 9 bases not matched to a gene. This CDR3 contains 15 residues. CDR3: CASTPGTGGHQPQHF. As DNA, the CDR3 is TGTGCCAGCACTCCCGGGACAGGGGGACATCAGCCCCAGCATTTT.

This clone was observed a single time. The chain recombines TRBV28 with TRBJ1-4; no reliable D call. The CDR3 extends over 14 amino acids. V was cut by 1 base and J by 8 bases, with 11 bases left in between. The germline V gene encodes CDR1 MDHEN and CDR2 SYDVKM. This chain's CDR3 is CASSLFGVREKLFF. CDR3 bases: TGTGCCAGCAGTTTATTTGGGGTTCGGGAAAAACTGTTTTTT.

This chain uses TRBV19 with TRBJ2-7; 10 nucleotides align to TRBD2. The germline V gene encodes CDR1 LNHDA and CDR2 SQIVND (reference sequence). The CDR3 length is 15 residues. V shed 4 bases, J shed 6 bases, and the junction held 9 bases outside the gene matches. The CDR3 nucleotides read TGTGCCAGTAGTAGCCCTAGCGGGGGCCTCCTCGAGCAGTACTTC. It is translated as CASSSPSGGLLEQYF.